This paragraph covers one T cell receptor beta chain sequence. Its antigen remains unknown. The record originates from a study of T cell responses to AZD1222 COVID-19 vaccine. V lost 7 bases to trimming and J lost 5 bases; unmatched junction nucleotides: 8. Germline CDR1 and CDR2: MNHEY and SVGAGI. The CDR3 totals 13 residues. Sequencing was performed with immunoSEQ multiplex PCR; in TCRdb, only in-frame clones are kept and a portion is missing. Here the sample spans more than 150,000 clones, about nine tenths being singletons. Study-level results: At study baseline, merely six AZD1222 recipients were seropositive.

The specimen comprised peripheral blood, sampled on day 0 of AZD1222 vaccination. The chain joins TRBV6-5 to TRBJ2-7; 7 nucleotides align to TRBD2. The TCR originated in an adult in good health. The CDR3 DNA reads as TGTGCCAGCAACCGGGAGGTTCCGGACGAGCAGTACTTC. Its translation: CASNREVPDEQYF.